The entry below describes one T cell receptor (beta chain). Its antigen target is currently unknown. No base qualities exist here, and no much larger clone lies one base off it. Library method: the immunoSEQ multiplex PCR assay. For the multiplex PCR, a mixture combining 60 forward primers for TCR Vbeta segments and 13 reverse primers for TCR Jbeta segments was used. Amplification of the CDR3 region of rearranged TCR beta genes was performed with a multiplex PCR assay on genomic DNA. The Illumina HiSeq System was used to sequence the amplified TCR beta libraries as 87-base-pair reads. In the source study's methods: A later analysis tallied 70 million to 100 million unique TCR beta chains across the 666 repertoires, and approximately 12 million of those chains were shared by two or more donors. Raw reads were error-corrected and collapsed into unique sequences with a nearest-neighbor algorithm that merged closely related sequences to remove PCR and sequencing errors. CDR3 sequences were aligned to IMGT reference sequences to assign V, D and J gene segments. For a sequence to be retained, a match of at least six nucleotides was required to both a V gene segment and a J gene segment. A rearrangement counted as productive if the CDR3 had no stop codons and remained in frame with V and J, and every other rearrangement counted as non-productive. Following IMGT convention, CDR3 was defined as the stretch from the second conserved V-encoded cysteine to the conserved J-encoded phenylalanine. Sequences without an unambiguous match to a single V gene segment were excluded from the earlier analysis of a few hundred of the donors. An earlier analysis of a few hundred of the donors classified V segments as functional when productive rearrangements were above 56.7% and as segregating when the standard deviation between donors was above 5%. A statistical classification framework was built to diagnose cytomegalovirus status from the catalog of TCR beta chain sequences. In a later analysis, TCR nucleotide sequences were compared against IMGT/GENE-DB human TR gene sequences so that V and J genes could be assigned. A later analysis assigned CDR3 sequences and most-parsimonious VDJ recombination scenarios with the TCRdist pipeline. In a later analysis, each TCR beta chain was defined by its CDR3 amino acid sequence together with its V-gene family, and reads lacking a unique V-gene family were excluded. To address suspected cross-contamination and a sequencing artifact, a later analysis removed 450 to 700 highly shared, low-generation-probability nucleotide sequences. In a later analysis, a clonal expansion index for each public chain was calculated from normalized within-repertoire ranks of inferred template counts. In a later analysis, generation probabilities were computed using a VDJ recombination model fitted to out-of-frame rearrangements, and the results were checked against IGoR. In a later analysis, hypergeometric tests were used to score TCR-TCR, TCR-HLA and TCR-CMV co-occurrence, with a repertoire-size bias correction applied to TCR pairs. In a later analysis, false discovery rates were estimated by permuting HLA or CMV assignments 20 times. In a later analysis, co-occurring TCRs were grouped with DBSCAN, and TCRdist sequence similarity was added when clustering was performed within HLA-allele-positive subsets. Co-occurrence clustering excluded repertoires with fewer than 30,000 or more than 120,000 public chains, plus five with anomalous nucleotide sharing. Sourced from immuneACCESS, this table was stored by TCRdb with only in-frame sequences that have V and J called. A share of the clones is absent; for the studies checked, an unresolved V gene accounts for under half, and the remainder has no known explanation. V and J calls and clone size follow that table, whereas D and trimming were derived from the DNA. This sample holds over 65,000 clones; about three quarters were observed only once. The top ten clonotypes cover approximately 9.8% of the sample.

This sample is part of a study of cytomegalovirus exposure and HLA in healthy donors (dated by TCRdb to about 2017). As for the study more broadly: An earlier analysis of approximately 600 of the donors reported roughly 300 Gb of sequence data and some 100 million unique TCR beta sequences from 190 million or so T cells. In an earlier analysis of about 590 of the donors, high-throughput TCR beta sequencing was used to judge whether each TCR beta V gene segment behaved as functional or pseudogenic. Several DR-DQ haplotypes were treated as single units for association and clustering because of strong linkage in the cohort. Of the 300 to 500 genotyped donors, over 80% were placed in the genetic ancestry cluster associated with self-reported Caucasian donors. Donor age, sex, ethnicity and CMV serostatus were compiled together with the repertoire data. The study aimed to test whether cataloging public T cell receptors could reveal signatures of past pathogen exposure. Among some 400 genotyped donors of the cohort, an average of 235,054 unique TCR beta nucleotide sequences were sequenced per donor, roughly 18% of them non-productive. Besides the first cohort of more than 650 subjects, a separate validation cohort made up of about 120 different subjects was used. To study patterns of TCR occurrence, a later analysis re-analyzed previously published TCR beta repertoires from around 700 donors and added high-resolution HLA genotyping. An early release covering more than 500 HLA-typed donors comprised 250 to 350 gigabases of sequencing data and tens of millions of unique TCR sequences. A later genetic analysis used genome-wide SNP genotypes for about 65% of the roughly 670 donors, treating that subset as a discovery cohort. The study combined high-throughput TCR immunosequencing, statistical association of individual TCRs with disease status, and machine learning to predict cytomegalovirus infection status. The T cell repertoires of under 750 subjects were profiled by immunosequencing and related to cytomegalovirus serostatus. The number of typed donors differed by locus: roughly 629-640 for A, B, C, DRB1 and DQB1; approximately 520 for DQA1; 606 for DPA1; and about 450 for DPB1. All discovery cohort repertoires had been generated on a single sequencing platform. Rather than using new phenotypic data, the later analysis identified candidate immune exposures from TCR beta sequences and from how often those sequences occurred across donors. HLA typing covered class I and class II loci at four-digit resolution. Summary of the overall study and its limitations: Correlated functional status among segregating V segments might reflect linkage disequilibrium, but an unknown experimental factor could not be ruled out. Cytomegalovirus status was reported to be diagnosed by the classifier with high specificity and sensitivity in both the original and validation cohorts. At a false discovery rate of 0.05, a later analysis linked under 20,000 TCR beta sequences to specific HLA alleles. A cluster of highly shared sequence variants was judged likely to represent a technical artifact of the sequencing pipeline. An earlier analysis of roughly 570 of the donors showed that most TCR beta V segments appeared in productive rearrangements either about 87% or about 30% of the time, which broadly matched IMGT annotations. Roughly uniform sequencing depth across donors was assumed in presence/absence analyses, although this assumption may not hold. According to a later analysis, TCR association rates differed among HLA loci, with DRB1 alleles showing the most associated TCRs and HLA-C alleles showing the fewest. Because HLA typing was missing for some donors at each locus, association tests included only the typed subset. The authors suggested that the approach could potentially be generalized to other disease states and immunological phenotypes. In a later genetic analysis, fewer N-insertions in productive TCRs were reported among donors in an Asian-associated ancestry cluster than the roughly 710-donor mean. Because the 87-base-pair reads could not distinguish some IMGT-functional V segments, including TRBV6-2 and TRBV6-3, those segments were excluded. A few of the identified cytomegalovirus-associated TCR beta chains were confirmed in vitro to be specific for cytomegalovirus antigens. According to a later analysis, parvovirus B19, influenza, CMV and Epstein-Barr virus appeared linked to several top co-occurrence clusters. This cohort had only TCR beta chains sequenced, and the lack of alpha or paired-chain data limited which features could be detected. The study listed 150 to 200 TCR beta chains as associated with cytomegalovirus. A further reported finding was that TCR beta sequences accurately predicted the HLA-A and HLA-B alleles for most subjects in the first cohort. Immune exposure information for the cohort was limited to CMV serostatus. The earlier analysis of around 600 of the donors excluded around 17 rarely observed V segments, including chromosome 9 orphons, because counts were too low. Most CMV-associated TCR beta chains appeared to be HLA-restricted in a later analysis, and the HLA associations seemed to be driven largely by CMV exposure. An association between a missense DCLRE1C variant and V-gene and J-gene trimming of TCR beta chains was found in a later genetic analysis and replicated in an independent cohort. A later analysis found that HLA-associated TCR beta chains were more clonally expanded and had lower generation probabilities than equally common non-associated chains. When HLA alleles, especially DR and DQ, strongly co-occurred, attributing TCR associations to individual alleles was difficult. Across donors, most TCR sequences were observed very rarely, whereas some public TCRs were present in many individuals.

The cohort consisted of 650 to 700 healthy bone marrow donors. At the time of sampling, every cohort member was nominally healthy, though immune exposures that went unrecorded were likely present. The donor tested CMV seronegative, placing the donor among the 300 to 450 seronegative members of the cohort. Each donor provided a peripheral blood sample, and peripheral blood mononuclear cells were used for TCR beta sequencing. Genomic DNA was extracted from the blood cell samples with the Qiagen DNeasy Blood Extraction Kit. The V end loses 1 base and the J end loses 1 base, and a stretch of 13 bases separates them. The germline V gene supplies CDR1 SGHAT and CDR2 FQNNGV. Including the terminal cysteine and phenylalanine, the CDR3 comprises 16 residues. The entry retains the CDR3 DNA only, 48 bases that are in frame from base 1.

The sequence was collected from a man in his forties in good health and CMV-seronegative. The chain employs TRBV11-2 and TRBJ2-5, and TRBD1 may be the D gene, going by 6 matching bases. Sample: PBMCs. The CDR3 amino acid sequence is: CASSLGGQTLQETQYF. The nucleotide sequence is TGTGCCAGCAGCTTAGGCGGACAGACTCTCCAAGAGACCCAGTACTTC.